This TCR beta chain was sequenced for a study of T-cell memory formation after mild COVID-19. Across the whole study: TCR clusters were mostly donor specific.

This clonotype was observed a few times. Its antigen remains unidentified. Study-wide findings and caveats: Confirmation of SARS-CoV-2 specificity was lacking for second-wave clones peaking day 37.

TCR alpha and TCR beta cDNA libraries carrying sample barcodes and UMIs were produced by 5'RACE using constant-segment primers. TCRdb itself ran the 5' RACE reads through MiXCR, one entry per CDR3 protein. The sample contains some 300,000 distinct CDR3 sequences, 20% to 25% of which appear only once. Trimming shortened V by 2 bases and J by 1 base, and 23 bases separated the two germline ends. Germline lookup yields CDR1 SGDLS and CDR2 YYNGEE. There are 19 residues in the CDR3. The source is a man between 18 and 29 years old who had mild COVID-19 (a few samples of this study predate the infection). Cell type and time point are not known. Sequenced sample: PBMCs or a T cell subset sorted from them (not recorded which). This chain connects TRBV9 to TRBJ2-3; D is possibly TRBD1 (6 bases). In DNA, the CDR3 is TGTGCCAGCAGCGTCACGCTGCCTACAGGGATTTGGGGCACAGATACGCAGTATTTT. This encodes CASSVTLPTGIWGTDTQYF.